Listed below are T cell receptor beta chains from one sample, sequenced in a study of T-cell memory formation after mild COVID-19. TCRdb re-called the 5' RACE reads through MiXCR, storing one row per CDR3 protein. The sample includes under 150,000 distinct CDR3 sequences, around a fifth seen only once; the top ten take approximately 40%. Sequencing was done on a sample of PBMCs or a T cell subset sorted from them (not recorded which). These receptors were collected from a man younger than 30 who had mild COVID-19 (a few samples of this study predate the infection). Cell type and time point are not known. Both conserved end residues are part of each CDR3. A D gene is named only where the DNA matches it firmly. Only part of the rows carry a size: once, few, many, or a class if the clone is expanded.

TRBV11-2	TRBJ2-5	TRBD2	few	CASSLGGTSGEVQRETQYF	TGTGCCAGCAGCTTAGGGGGGACTAGCGGGGAGGTCCAACGAGAGACCCAGTACTTC
TRBV6-2/TRBV6-3	TRBJ2-7	.	.	CASSYSDSLAIMDF	TGTGCCAGCAGTTACAGTGACAGCCTGGCGATCATGGACTTC
TRBV3-1	TRBJ1-1	TRBD1	few	CASSQDPLGGGTEAFF	TGTGCCAGCAGCCAAGATCCCCTAGGGGGCGGGACTGAAGCTTTCTTT
TRBV29-1	TRBJ2-2	TRBD2	few	CSVELADNTGELFF	TGCAGCGTAGAACTAGCGGATAACACCGGGGAGCTGTTTTTT
TRBV6-2/TRBV6-3	TRBJ1-2	TRBD1	few	CASSYPGQGIYGYTF	TGTGCCAGCAGTTACCCGGGACAGGGGATCTATGGCTACACCTTC
TRBV7-3	TRBJ2-3	.	.	CASSAESIGSTDTQYF	TGTGCCAGCAGCGCCGAATCCATAGGTAGCACAGATACGCAGTATTTT
TRBV18	TRBJ2-7	.	.	CASSTLGYEQYF	TGTGCCAGCTCGACACTGGGCTACGAGCAGTACTTC
TRBV7-2	TRBJ1-5	TRBD1	.	CASSSGGRSNQPQHF	TGTGCCAGCAGCTCAGGGGGAAGGAGCAATCAGCCCCAGCATTTT
TRBV4-1	TRBJ2-6	.	.	CASSQGHGSGANVLTF	TGCGCCAGCAGCCAAGGGCACGGCTCTGGGGCCAACGTCCTGACTTTC
TRBV7-9	TRBJ2-3	.	few	CASSPSLDTQYF	TGTGCCAGCAGCCCATCCCTCGATACGCAGTATTTT
TRBV12-3/TRBV12-4	TRBJ2-5	.	.	CASSLDVQSQETQYF	TGTGCCAGCAGTTTAGATGTACAGTCTCAAGAGACCCAGTACTTC
TRBV29-1	TRBJ2-4	.	.	CSVEHGFEDIQYF	TGCAGCGTTGAACACGGGTTCGAGGACATTCAGTACTTC
TRBV9	TRBJ1-1	TRBD1	.	CASSAQGEGTEAFF	TGTGCCAGCAGCGCGCAGGGGGAAGGCACTGAAGCTTTCTTT
TRBV4-1	TRBJ2-7	.	.	CASSQESSALGYEQYF	TGCGCCAGCAGCCAAGAATCGTCGGCGCTGGGTTATGAGCAGTACTTC
TRBV7-9	TRBJ2-5	.	few	CASALETQYF	TGTGCCAGCGCCCTAGAGACCCAGTACTTC
TRBV12-3/TRBV12-4	TRBJ2-3	.	.	CASSLAGTTDTQYF	TGTGCCAGCAGTTTAGCGGGCACCACAGATACGCAGTATTTT
TRBV15	TRBJ1-2	TRBD1	.	CATNRRTGENYGYTF	TGTGCCACCAACCGGCGGACAGGGGAGAACTATGGCTACACCTTC
TRBV7-9	TRBJ2-1	.	few	CASSSIGQFYNEQFF	TGTGCCAGCAGCTCGATAGGACAGTTCTACAATGAGCAGTTCTTC
TRBV6-2/TRBV6-3	TRBJ2-3	.	few	CASSPSLRADTQYF	TGTGCCAGCAGTCCCTCCCTCAGGGCAGATACGCAGTATTTT
TRBV2	TRBJ2-3	TRBD1	few	CASRSGQGVWGTQYF	TGTGCCAGCAGGAGTGGGCAGGGGGTTTGGGGTACGCAGTATTTT
TRBV5-1	TRBJ2-1	TRBD2	few	CASGFSGGHYNEQFF	TGCGCCAGCGGGTTTAGCGGGGGGCATTACAATGAGCAGTTCTTC
TRBV7-2	TRBJ2-3	.	.	CASSFLLAASVQYF	TGTGCCAGCAGCTTTCTCTTGGCGGCTTCGGTGCAGTATTTT
TRBV4-3	TRBJ1-1	.	.	CASSQDWAGLPGAFF	TGCGCCAGCAGCCAAGATTGGGCAGGGCTCCCAGGAGCTTTCTTT
TRBV29-1	TRBJ2-7	TRBD2	few	CSVEVLAGSSYEQYF	TGCAGCGTTGAAGTACTAGCGGGGAGCTCCTACGAGCAGTACTTC
TRBV20-1	TRBJ1-2	.	.	CSARDWAGKDYGYTF	TGCAGTGCTAGAGATTGGGCAGGGAAAGACTATGGCTACACCTTC
TRBV3-1	TRBJ1-1	.	.	CASSQGLERMNTEAFF	TGTGCCAGCAGCCAAGGTTTGGAGCGAATGAACACTGAAGCTTTCTTT
TRBV5-4	TRBJ2-5	.	few	CASSPEMEETQYF	TGTGCCAGCAGCCCGGAGATGGAAGAGACCCAGTACTTC
TRBV15	TRBJ2-1	TRBD1	.	CATSGVGDSSYNEQFF	TGTGCCACCAGCGGGGTGGGGGACAGCTCCTACAATGAGCAGTTCTTC
TRBV27	TRBJ2-2	.	few	CASSFKGGTGELFF	TGTGCCAGCAGTTTTAAGGGTGGAACCGGGGAGCTGTTTTTT
TRBV5-5	TRBJ2-1	.	.	CASSHGLSITYNEQFF	TGTGCCAGCAGTCATGGACTGTCGATTACCTACAATGAGCAGTTCTTC
TRBV6-2/TRBV6-3	TRBJ1-1	.	few	CASRTQGPEAFF	TGTGCCAGCCGAACGCAAGGCCCTGAAGCTTTCTTT
TRBV20-1	TRBJ2-7	.	.	CSMGESYEQYF	TGCAGCATGGGCGAAAGTTACGAGCAGTACTTC
TRBV7-2	TRBJ2-2	.	many	CASWAGELFF	TGTGCCAGCTGGGCCGGGGAGCTGTTTTTT
TRBV6-2/TRBV6-3	TRBJ2-5	TRBD2	.	CASSELAGGLETQYF	TGTGCCAGCAGTGAACTAGCGGGGGGGCTCGAGACCCAGTACTTC
TRBV5-1	TRBJ1-1	.	few	CASSLVRRSLNTEAFF	TGCGCCAGCAGCTTGGTCCGTCGCAGTTTGAACACTGAAGCTTTCTTT